One and the same sample provided the 32 T cell receptor beta chains below, sequenced in a study of blood T cell repertoires in COVID-19. Assay used: immunoSEQ multiplex PCR; TCRdb lists only in-frame clones, some missing. The data show 50,000 to 70,000 clones, with around nine tenths seen just once and around 8.4% held by the top ten. Sequenced input: peripheral blood. These receptors originate from a woman over 75 with active COVID-19.

The sample holds many counts of this clone. This rearrangement joins TRBV19 to TRBJ1-1; D is possibly TRBD1 (6 bases). The V end lost 10 bases, the J end lost 1 base, and 10 bases lay between the germline ends. This CDR3 spans 12 amino acids. Germline V gene data show CDR1 as LNHDA and CDR2 as SQIVND (reference sequence). The CDR3 here is CATLRGNTEAFF. CDR3 coding DNA: TGTGCCACCCTCAGGGGGAACACTGAAGCTTTCTTT.

The V call is TRBV4-1, the J call TRBJ2-2; 7 bases fit TRBD2. Trimming removed 1 base from V and 3 bases from J; junction bases left unmatched: 5. The CDR3 loop spans 16 amino acids. In germline, CDR1 is MGHRA, CDR2 YSYEKL. This CDR3 reads CASSQAGGSYTGELFF. The CDR3 nucleotides are TGCGCCAGCAGCCAAGCGGGGGGTTCATACACCGGGGAGCTGTTTTTT.

The CDR3 nucleotides read TGTGCCAGCAGTTACGCTCTCACCCAACCGGGGAACGAGCAGTACTTC. It specifies CASSYALTQPGNEQYF. The chain combines TRBV6-5 with TRBJ2-7, with a possible D match to TRBD2 (5 bases). With 2 bases removed from V and 5 bases from J, the gap between germline ends came to 19 bases. The CDR3 spans 16 residues. The germline CDR1 and CDR2 sequences are MNHEY and SVGAGI.

The chain is built from TRBV21-1 and TRBJ2-3; the table calls TRBD2, which could not be checked here. TRBV21-1 is a pseudogene segment. The CDR3 contains 16 residues. CDR3 region: CASSKGLAGGPDTQYF. CDR3 bases: TGTGCCAGCAGCAAAGGTCTAGCGGGAGGGCCAGATACGCAGTATTTT.

The chain has TRBV7-2 and TRBJ2-4; D is perhaps TRBD1 (6 bases). Trimming left V 5 bases short and J 8 bases short, with 19 bases between. Germline-derived CDR1 and CDR2 are SGHTA and FQGNSA. The CDR3 length is 15 residues. The CDR3 DNA reads as TGTGCCAGCAGCCCACTAGGGGACAAATGGTACATTCAGTACTTC. It encodes CASSPLGDKWYIQYF. Looking up the rest from reference TRBV7-2 and TRBJ2-4 gives the full variable domain: GAGVSQSPSNKVTEKGKDVELRCDPISGHTALYWYRQSLGQGLEFLIYFQGNSAPDKSGLPSDRFSAERTGGSVSTLTIQRTQQEDSAVYLCASSPLGDKWYIQYFGAGTRLSVL.

This sequence joins TRBV24-1 and TRBJ1-5, with D possibly being TRBD1 (6 bases). There are 16 residues in the CDR3. Trimming removed 3 bases at V and 1 base at J, with 12 bases between. Germline CDR1 KGHDR, CDR2 SFDVKD. CDR3 sequence: CATSDSGGQSNQPQHF. Here the CDR3 DNA reads TGTGCCACCAGTGATAGCGGGGGGCAAAGCAATCAGCCCCAGCATTTT.

J is TRBJ1-5 and V is TRBV19, with D possibly being TRBD1 (5 bases). The V gene's germline CDR1 is LNHDA and CDR2 SQIVND (reference sequence). Trimming pared 4 bases from V and 3 bases from J, leaving 16 bases between. The CDR3 sequence is 16 residues long. DNA for the CDR3: TGTGCCAGTAGTAAGTCTACCGGGACTAACAATCAGCCCCAGCATTTT. This encodes CASSKSTGTNNQPQHF.

V gene TRBV7-2 combines with J gene TRBJ1-5; D remains unclear. The CDR3 consists of 15 residues. V lost 3 bases and J 0 bases, leaving 9 bases between the germline ends. CDR1 is SGHTA and CDR2 is FQGNSA in the germline V gene. In nucleotides, the CDR3 is TGTGCCAGCAGCTTGTGGGCAGATAGCAATCAGCCCCAGCATTTT. The encoded protein is CASSLWADSNQPQHF. The whole variable domain, filled in from reference TRBV7-2 and TRBJ1-5, reads GAGVSQSPSNKVTEKGKDVELRCDPISGHTALYWYRQSLGQGLEFLIYFQGNSAPDKSGLPSDRFSAERTGGSVSTLTIQRTQQEDSAVYLCASSLWADSNQPQHFGDGTRLSIL.

V gene TRBV19 combines with J gene TRBJ2-1; 12 nucleotides line up with TRBD2. J lost 9 bases, V lost 6 bases, and 12 bases had no gene match. This CDR3 contains 16 residues. Germline-derived CDR1 and CDR2 are LNHDA and SQIVND (reference sequence). CDR3 sequence reads: CASSRGLAGGDSEQFF. The CDR3 DNA reads TGTGCCAGTAGCAGAGGGCTAGCGGGGGGGGACAGTGAGCAGTTCTTC.

The chain links TRBV4-1 to TRBJ2-2, with TRBD1 matching 7 bases. The V and J ends lost 4 bases and 5 bases, in that order; junction bases with no gene match: 10. This CDR3 contains 16 residues. Germline V lookup: CDR1 MGHRA, CDR2 YSYEKL. The CDR3 loop is CASSPPLTGPTGELFF. CDR3 DNA sequence: TGCGCCAGCAGCCCCCCCTTGACAGGGCCGACCGGGGAGCTGTTTTTT.

The rearrangement joins TRBV19 to TRBJ2-4; D gene unclear. Germline CDR1 and CDR2: LNHDA and SQIVND (reference sequence). The V end lost 2 bases, the J end lost 0 bases, and 8 bases lay between the germline ends. The length of the CDR3 is 15 residues. In nucleotides, the CDR3 is TGTGCCAGTAGTATAACAGATTTAGCCAAAAACATTCAGTACTTC. Amino acids: CASSITDLAKNIQYF.

The rearrangement links TRBV28 to TRBJ2-7; the D gene is possibly TRBD2 (5 bases). Germline V gene lookup returns CDR1 MDHEN and CDR2 SYDVKM. V dropped 6 bases and J dropped 2 bases, with 11 bases sitting between them. CDR3 length equals 13 residues. In DNA form, the CDR3 reads TGTGCCAGCAGGATGCGGGCTACCTACGAGCAGTACTTC. Translation gives CASRMRATYEQYF.

The chain combines TRBV7-2 with TRBJ1-4; 7 bases fit TRBD1. Germline CDR1 and CDR2: SGHTA and FQGNSA. The V segment lost 4 bases and the J segment 7 bases; nucleotides outside the gene matches: 6. The CDR3 is 14 residues long. CDR3 bases: TGTGCCAGCAGCTCGACAGGGCTTGGTGAAAAACTGTTTTTT. Protein: CASSSTGLGEKLFF.

This clone was picked up one time. The chain couples TRBV5-1 to TRBJ1-4; 8 bases line up with TRBD1. The CDR3 runs to 16 residues. The junction had 9 bases not matched to a gene; V was cut back by 0 bases and J by 8 bases. CDR1 and CDR2 (germline): SGHRS, YFSETQ. In DNA form, the CDR3 reads TGCGCCAGCAGCTTGGCCGAGGACAGGGATGGGGAAAAACTGTTTTTT. This encodes CASSLAEDRDGEKLFF.

V and J are TRBV29-1 and TRBJ2-1; 8 nucleotides align to TRBD2. This CDR3 contains 14 residues. Germline loops: CDR1 SQVTM, CDR2 ANQGSEA. Trimming at V came to 3 bases and at J to 8 bases, leaving 9 bases not matched to a gene. CDR3 sequence (DNA): TGCAGCGTTGAGTCTGCGGGAGGCTGGGATGAGCAGTTCTTC. It yields the protein CSVESAGGWDEQFF.

The gene calls are TRBV2 and TRBJ1-6; D gene uncertain. The germline gives CDR1 SNHLY, CDR2 FYNNEI. Trimming shortened V by 6 bases and J by 6 bases, and 12 bases separated the two germline ends. The CDR3 loop spans 14 amino acids. CDR3 coding DNA: TGTGCCAGCAGGGTGGCCCGAATTAATTCACCCCTCCACTTT. Its protein product is CASRVARINSPLHF.

This chain links TRBV7-2 with TRBJ2-1; 8 nucleotides align to TRBD2. V gave up 4 bases and J gave up 2 bases; unmatched junction bases: 10. Looked up from germline, CDR1 is SGHTA and CDR2 is FQGNSA. The CDR3 sequence is 17 residues long. The CDR3, as DNA: TGTGCCAGCAGCTCCTCGCGGGGGGCGACGACCTACAATGAGCAGTTCTTC. Encoded protein: CASSSSRGATTYNEQFF.

DNA for the CDR3: TGTGCCAGCAGCACGTTGGCCGCATACAATGAGCAGTTCTTC. Translating it yields CASSTLAAYNEQFF. The V and J genes are TRBV14 and TRBJ2-1; unclear D gene. This CDR3 region has 14 residues. V dropped 5 bases and J dropped 4 bases, with 12 bases sitting between them. In germline, CDR1 is SGHDN, CDR2 FVKESK.

The gene calls are TRBV10-3 and TRBJ2-1; 8 positions match TRBD1. V was clipped by 2 bases and J by 5 bases; unmatched bases: 5. Germline V gene data show CDR1 as ENHRY and CDR2 as SYGVKD. CDR3 size: 15 residues. The CDR3 region has the DNA TGTGCCATCAGTGAGCGGAGGGACAGGAACAATGAGCAGTTCTTC. Its protein is CAISERRDRNNEQFF.

The V gene is TRBV3-1 (or the pseudogene TRBV3-2), the J gene TRBJ2-3; D possibly corresponds to TRBD1 (5 bases). The CDR3 contains 15 residues. From germline, CDR1 is LGHDT and CDR2 YNNKEL (reference sequence). Trimming left V 2 bases short and J 4 bases short, with 13 bases between. The CDR3 region is CASSQFPGLPDTQYF. The CDR3, as DNA: TGTGCCAGCAGCCAATTCCCAGGGCTCCCAGATACGCAGTATTTT.

The V gene is TRBV5-6, the J gene TRBJ2-2; 9 nucleotides line up with TRBD2. The germline gives CDR1 SGHDT, CDR2 YYEEEE. This CDR3 comprises 19 residues. V dropped 5 bases and J dropped 3; count of bases not matched to a gene: 17. CDR3 sequence: CASSPDAWLAGSYTGELFF. The CDR3 region has the DNA TGTGCCAGCAGTCCAGATGCCTGGCTAGCGGGGTCATACACCGGGGAGCTGTTTTTT.

CDR3 nucleotides: TGTGCCAGCGTGGTCGAAAGGACTAGCGGGAGGGCCGGGTCAGATACGCAGTATTTT. Amino acid sequence: CASVVERTSGRAGSDTQYF. The chain joins TRBV2 to TRBJ2-3; 15 nucleotides align to TRBD2. The CDR3 is 19 residues long. V was clipped by 8 bases and J by 4 bases; unmatched bases: 16. The germline V gene encodes CDR1 SNHLY and CDR2 FYNNEI.

The V and J genes are TRBV7-6 and TRBJ1-6, with no clear D. Trimming cost V 4 bases and J 6 bases, with 7 bases left between them. The CDR3 consists of 13 residues. From germline, CDR1 is SGHVS and CDR2 FNYEAQ. CDR3 residues: CASSSVFNSPLHF. The DNA for the CDR3 is TGTGCCAGCAGCTCCGTCTTTAATTCACCCCTCCACTTT.

The chain's CDR3 is CASSPRGTSGSSYEQYF. DNA of the CDR3: TGTGCCAGCAGCCCTAGAGGGACTAGCGGGAGCTCCTACGAGCAGTACTTC. This sequence joins TRBV7-8 and TRBJ2-7; 14 bases are shared with TRBD2. There are 17 residues in the CDR3. Germline values: CDR1 SGHVS, CDR2 FQNEAQ. J was trimmed by 0 bases and V by 5 bases; bases with no gene match: 6.

The V gene is TRBV6-2 or TRBV6-3, the J gene TRBJ1-6; 7 bases match TRBD1. CDR3 length: 16 amino acids. The ends lost 6 bases at V and 6 bases at J; junction bases unmatched: 11. CDR1 MNHEY and CDR2 SVGEGT come from the germline V gene. The CDR3 sequence: CASSPVGHRGNSPLHF. The CDR3 DNA follows: TGTGCCAGCAGCCCTGTGGGTCACAGGGGTAATTCACCCCTCCACTTT.

The chain carries TRBV5-1 and TRBJ1-2; TRBD1 is a possible D gene (6 bases). There are 12 residues in the CDR3. The germline V gene encodes CDR1 SGHRS and CDR2 YFSETQ. The V gene lost 5 bases and the J gene lost 3 bases, with 8 bases spanning the gap. CDR3 bases: TGCGCCAGCAGGAAGGGGGACTATGGCTACACCTTC. Amino acids: CASRKGDYGYTF.

Here the CDR3 DNA reads TGTGCCAGCAGCCAAGATCACCTAGCGGCCTACAATGAGCAGTTCTTC. Translating gives CASSQDHLAAYNEQFF. This chain joins TRBV3-1 (or the pseudogene TRBV3-2) and TRBJ2-1; 7 bases fit TRBD2. The CDR3 runs 16 residues. Looked up from germline, CDR1 is LGHDT and CDR2 is YNNKEL (reference sequence). V was clipped by 0 bases and J by 2 bases; unmatched bases: 4.

The CDR3 region is CASSHYGTGGHQPQHF. As DNA, the CDR3 is TGTGCCAGCAGCCACTACGGGACAGGGGGACATCAGCCCCAGCATTTT. The chain carries TRBV14 and TRBJ1-5, with 11 bases identical to TRBD1. Germline trimming cut 3 bases from V and 5 bases from J; bases unmatched to any gene: 6. Germline CDR1 SGHDN, CDR2 FVKESK. The CDR3 extends over 16 amino acids.

The V call is TRBV2, the J call TRBJ2-1; TRBD2 matches 11 bases. This CDR3 region has 15 residues. Germline assignment: CDR1 SNHLY and CDR2 FYNNEI. The ends lost 4 bases at V and 5 bases at J; junction bases unmatched: 4. The chain's CDR3 is CASSALAGVNNEQFF. The CDR3 DNA sequence: TGTGCCAGCAGTGCACTAGCGGGGGTAAACAATGAGCAGTTCTTC.

This clone came up a few times. The chain combines TRBV6-6 with TRBJ2-7; maybe TRBD2 (6 bases). The V gene lost 7 bases and the J gene lost 0 bases, with 13 bases spanning the gap. The CDR3 runs to 14 residues. Germline V gene data show CDR1 as MNHNY and CDR2 as SVGAGI (reference sequence). The CDR3 loop is CASISRGNSYEQYF. In nucleotides, the CDR3 is TGTGCCAGCATTAGCCGGGGGAACTCCTACGAGCAGTACTTC.

This rearrangement joins TRBV11-2 to TRBJ2-5; no clear D gene. Trimming pared 5 bases from V and 1 base from J, leaving 8 bases between. This CDR3 spans 13 amino acids. Germline loops: CDR1 SGHAT, CDR2 FQNNGV. CDR3 DNA sequence: TGTGCCAGCAGCCCCACTACCCAAGAGACCCAGTACTTC. This translates into CASSPTTQETQYF.

This sequence joins TRBV10-2 and TRBJ2-6; possibly TRBD2 for D (6 bases). V lost 2 bases to trimming and J lost 0 bases, with 14 bases between them. CDR1 is WSHSY, CDR2 SAAADI, per germline. The CDR3 is 18 residues long. The CDR3 is CASSEEGLVGSGANVLTF. CDR3 sequence (DNA): TGCGCCAGCAGTGAGGAGGGACTGGTTGGCTCTGGGGCCAACGTCCTGACTTTC.